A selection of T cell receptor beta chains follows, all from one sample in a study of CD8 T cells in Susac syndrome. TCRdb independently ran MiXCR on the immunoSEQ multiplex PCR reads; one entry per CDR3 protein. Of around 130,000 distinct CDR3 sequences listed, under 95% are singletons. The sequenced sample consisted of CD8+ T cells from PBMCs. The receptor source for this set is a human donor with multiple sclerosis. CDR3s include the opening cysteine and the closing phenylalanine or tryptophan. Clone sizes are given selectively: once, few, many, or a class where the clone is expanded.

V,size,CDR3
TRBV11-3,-,CASTLGGPGELFF
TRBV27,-,CASSEEDQGPYNEQFF
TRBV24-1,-,CATSDAFDGYTF
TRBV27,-,CASSLSPGDYGYTF
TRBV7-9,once,CASSLNPSGYTF
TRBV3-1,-,CASSSGLAGGYEQFF
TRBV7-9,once,CASSFGLGSYF
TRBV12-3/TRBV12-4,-,CASSRPNYNEQFF
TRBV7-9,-,CASSVDSTGELFF
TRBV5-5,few,CASSQQDVKTQYF
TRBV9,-,CASSVGGGEETQYF
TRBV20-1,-,CSARAPTSGPERPYEQYF
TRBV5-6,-,CASSLAGTSRNTIYF
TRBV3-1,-,CASSSDLGAAYEQYF
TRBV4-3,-,CASSQDRSGGTGYYEQYF
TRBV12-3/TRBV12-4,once,CASSLGQGLIEQYF
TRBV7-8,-,CASRDREYTGELFF
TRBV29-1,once,CSGRGTSENNEQFF
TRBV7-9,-,CASSLPLSYNEQFF
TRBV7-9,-,CASSHPGLGGTGELFF
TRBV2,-,CASSGGWETQYF
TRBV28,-,CASSVELSSYEQYF
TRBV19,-,CASSIWFMNTEAFF
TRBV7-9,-,CASSPSHQGPEGYF
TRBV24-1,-,CATSDSTGPYNEQFF
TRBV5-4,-,CASSRAREGSYEQYF
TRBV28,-,CASSLSTGGETEAFF
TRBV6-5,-,CASSYEDGNEAFF
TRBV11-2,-,CASSLDLGNTEAFF
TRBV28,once,CASSLTGTVGEQYF
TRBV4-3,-,CASSQVHSEKLFF
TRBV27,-,CASSLLGEMGTDTQYF
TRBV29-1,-,CSVGHFSYEQYF
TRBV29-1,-,CSASGAGSNQPQHF
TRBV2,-,CASSVWQGNQPQHF
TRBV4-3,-,CASSQGTGFNQPQHF
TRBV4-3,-,CASSQDMSEQYF
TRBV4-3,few,CASSPGTSGTNEQFF
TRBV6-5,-,CASSHLRDNNEKLFF
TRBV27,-,CASSSRGLGTEAFF
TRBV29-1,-,CSVEGQGWAGELFF
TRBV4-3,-,CASSQGGGTEQFF
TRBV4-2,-,CASRPGLASAEQFF
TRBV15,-,CATSRQGLGGFEDTQYF
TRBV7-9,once,CASSPGTSFEQFF
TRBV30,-,CAWSGGQPNTEAFF
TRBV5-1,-,CASSYDPEGTEVFF
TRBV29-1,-,CSVESTSFYGYTF
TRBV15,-,CATSSSRDNPYEQYF
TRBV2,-,CASSVWASGNEQFF